The 27 T cell receptor beta chains below come from one sample, sequenced in a study of T cell responses to AZD1222 COVID-19 vaccine (dated by TCRdb to about 2021). The library was produced with the immunoSEQ multiplex PCR assay. Sourced from immuneACCESS, this table was stored by TCRdb with only in-frame sequences that have V and J called. A share of the clones is absent; for the studies checked, an unresolved V gene accounts for under half, and the remainder has no known explanation. The sample records approximately 110,000 clones, about nine tenths of which are singletons. 0.95% to 1.5% of the sample is taken by the ten largest. What this sample's time point label stands for: baseline before first vaccination. Source: peripheral blood, taken on day 0 of AZD1222 vaccination. The receptors originated from an adult in good health.

This chain joins TRBV12-5 and TRBJ1-1, with a tentative D call TRBD1 (5 bases). This CDR3 spans 17 amino acids. The ends were cut back, 0 bases at V and 4 bases at J, with 18 bases in the middle. Germline CDR1 reads LGHNT; CDR2 reads FRNRAP. CDR3 nucleotides: TGTGCTAGTGGTTTGGTTTTGTCGGTGGGACGGCGCACTGAAGCTTTCTTT. This codes for CASGLVLSVGRRTEAFF.

The rearrangement links TRBV19 to TRBJ1-1, with D possibly matching TRBD1 (5 bases). V was trimmed by 0 bases and J by 4 bases, leaving 18 bases between them. This CDR3 has 17 amino acids. Germline V gene data show CDR1 as LNHDA and CDR2 as SQIVND (reference sequence). The CDR3 reads CASSIDGGWQLTTEAFF. In DNA, the CDR3 is TGTGCCAGTAGTATAGATGGGGGTTGGCAGTTGACCACTGAAGCTTTCTTT.

This chain links TRBV6-5 with TRBJ1-1; 9 nucleotides align to TRBD1. Germline trimming cut 7 bases from V and 11 bases from J; bases unmatched to any gene: 8. From germline, CDR1 is MNHEY and CDR2 SVGAGI. The CDR3 is 12 residues long. CDR3: CASKQGAQRAFF. The CDR3 DNA sequence: TGTGCCAGCAAACAGGGGGCTCAACGGGCTTTCTTT.

The gene calls are TRBV7-6 and TRBJ2-5; TRBD1 matches 12 bases. CDR1 and CDR2 (germline): SGHVS, FNYEAQ. The CDR3 is 16 residues long. V trimming: 5 bases; J trimming: 5 bases; junction bases outside the gene matches: 9. CDR3 amino acids: CASSRGGTGGVETQYF. DNA of the CDR3: TGTGCCAGCAGCCGGGGCGGGACAGGGGGCGTTGAGACCCAGTACTTC.

CDR3 nucleotides: TGTGCCAGTAGTATCGTAGCAGGGCGACCCTACGAGCAGTACTTC. It translates to CASSIVAGRPYEQYF. This chain uses TRBV19 with TRBJ2-7; maybe TRBD1 (5 bases). CDR1 is LNHDA, CDR2 SQIVND, per germline (reference sequence). V was pared by 3 bases and J by 2 bases, with 14 bases between. The CDR3 contains 15 residues.

The rearrangement uses TRBV19 and TRBJ1-1, with 7 nucleotides matching TRBD1. Unmatched junction bases numbered 4, after V lost 9 bases and J lost 3 bases. Germline V CDR1 and CDR2: LNHDA, SQIVND (reference sequence). The CDR3 is 12 residues long. CDR3 DNA sequence: TGTGCCAGCCAGACAGGGTACACTGAAGCTTTCTTT. It codes for CASQTGYTEAFF.

The gene calls are TRBV5-1 and TRBJ1-5; D is unclear. Germline V lookup: CDR1 SGHRS, CDR2 YFSETQ. This CDR3 contains 13 residues. V was shortened by 4 bases and J by 4 bases, with 9 bases between the two germline ends. In DNA, the CDR3 is TGCGCCAGCAGCCGAGATCCTAATCAGCCCCAGCATTTT. Its protein is CASSRDPNQPQHF.

This rearrangement joins TRBV6-5 to TRBJ2-1, with D possibly being TRBD1 or TRBD2 (6 bases each). Germline V CDR1 and CDR2: MNHEY, SVGAGI. V was shortened by 6 bases and J by 7 bases, with 16 bases between the two germline ends. The CDR3 sequence is 14 residues long. CDR3 nucleotide sequence: TGTGCCAGCAGAACAGGGACTGGAGGGAATGAGCAGTTCTTC. Translation gives CASRTGTGGNEQFF.

The chain recombines TRBV13 with TRBJ1-2; tentative D call: TRBD1 (5 bases). The CDR3 contains 14 residues. V lost 7 bases and J 9 bases, leaving 21 bases between the germline ends. Looked up from germline, CDR1 is PRHDT and CDR2 is FYEKMQ (reference sequence). CDR3 coding DNA: TGTGCCAGCACCCTCTATACAGGACCATTACGCTACACCTTC. The encoded protein is CASTLYTGPLRYTF.

V usage is TRBV18 and J usage is TRBJ1-5; no clear D. CDR1 and CDR2 (germline): KGHSH, LQKENI. The CDR3 runs to 14 residues. V lost 0 bases to trimming and J lost 4 bases, with 7 bases between them. CDR3 sequence reads: CASSPPEGNQPQHF. As DNA, the CDR3 is TGTGCCAGCTCACCACCGGAAGGAAATCAGCCCCAGCATTTT.

The J gene is TRBJ1-5, the V gene TRBV10-1; a possible D gene is TRBD1 (5 bases). From germline, CDR1 is WNHNN and CDR2 SYGVQD (reference sequence). Trimming pared 0 bases from V and 4 bases from J, leaving 7 bases between. The length of the CDR3 is 14 residues. Here the CDR3 DNA reads TGCGCCAGCAGTGAGTCCAGGGATAATCAGCCCCAGCATTTT. This sequence encodes CASSESRDNQPQHF.

The V call is TRBV29-1, the J call TRBJ2-3, with 7 bases identical to TRBD2. Germline values: CDR1 SQVTM, CDR2 ANQGSEA. CDR3 length equals 16 residues. With V trimmed by 3 bases and J by 3 bases, 12 bases remained unmatched. DNA for the CDR3: TGCAGCGTTGATCTATTGTTGGGGGGGGGAACAGATACGCAGTATTTT. As protein: CSVDLLLGGGTDTQYF.

The J gene is TRBJ1-3, the V gene TRBV3-1 (or the pseudogene TRBV3-2), with TRBD1 matching over 8 bases. V shed 2 bases and J 3 bases; nucleotides not matched to a gene: 3. The CDR3 sequence is 15 residues long. CDR1 and CDR2 (germline): LGHDT, YNNKEL (reference sequence). CDR3 residues: CASSQRDRNGNTIYF. As DNA, the CDR3 is TGTGCCAGCAGCCAAAGGGACAGGAATGGAAACACCATATATTTT.

The chain combines TRBV10-3 with TRBJ1-4; D is ambiguous. This CDR3 has 12 residues. The germline V gene encodes CDR1 ENHRY and CDR2 SYGVKD. Trimming shortened V by 10 bases and J by 5 bases, and 11 bases separated the two germline ends. The CDR3 DNA reads as TGTGCCACCCGGGATCAAAATGAAAAACTGTTTTTT. Its translation is CATRDQNEKLFF.

V is TRBV18 and J is TRBJ1-5; D is unclear. Trimming left V 2 bases short and J 6 bases short, with 11 bases between. The CDR3 is made up of 14 amino acids. Germline V gene sequence: CDR1 KGHSH, CDR2 LQKENI. In DNA form, the CDR3 reads TGTGCCAGCTCACCAGCCGGACTAGGTCAGCCCCAGCATTTT. Residues: CASSPAGLGQPQHF.

J is TRBJ2-7 and V is TRBV4-1, with 10 bases lining up with TRBD1. The CDR3 consists of 15 residues. V trimming: 5 bases; J trimming: 1 base; junction bases outside the gene matches: 5. Germline CDR1 MGHRA, CDR2 YSYEKL. Written as DNA, the CDR3 is TGCGCCAGCAGCTTCGGGACAGGGGTTTCCTACGAGCAGTACTTC. Translating gives CASSFGTGVSYEQYF.

The gene calls are TRBV23-1 and TRBJ1-1; D gene unclear. TRBV23-1 is sorted into the ORF group, with uncertain function. Trimming stripped 0 bases from V and 2 bases from J, with 13 bases between. CDR3 size: 16 residues. CDR3 nucleotide sequence: TGCGCCAGCAGTCAATCGAGGGCAGGCCTAAACACTGAAGCTTTCTTT. Translation: CASSQSRAGLNTEAFF.

The gene calls are TRBV6-6 and TRBJ2-7; 10 bases are a match to TRBD1. The V gene's germline CDR1 is MNHNY and CDR2 SVGAGI (reference sequence). This CDR3 comprises 14 residues. The ends lost 8 bases at V and 3 bases at J; junction bases unmatched: 7. CDR3 sequence reads: CASRMGQGFYEQYF. As DNA, the CDR3 is TGTGCCAGCCGAATGGGACAGGGGTTCTACGAGCAGTACTTC.

This chain connects TRBV25-1 to TRBJ1-5; D is possibly TRBD1 (6 bases). The CDR3 contains 16 residues. V shed 4 bases and J shed 5 bases, with 18 bases lying between them. The V gene's germline CDR1 is MGHDK and CDR2 SYGVNS. The CDR3 bases are TGTGCCAGCAGTGGAAATCTGGGACATCTAGATCAGCCCCAGCATTTT. This codes for CASSGNLGHLDQPQHF.

This sequence joins TRBV9 and TRBJ2-1; the match to TRBD2 covers 8 bases. Germline loops: CDR1 SGDLS, CDR2 YYNGEE. The CDR3 spans 15 residues. J was trimmed by 7 bases and V by 6 bases; bases with no gene match: 12. The CDR3 loop reads CASTPGAGAPNEQFF. CDR3 in DNA: TGTGCCAGCACCCCGGGAGCGGGGGCCCCTAATGAGCAGTTCTTC.

This chain links TRBV30 with TRBJ2-1; 12 bases line up with TRBD2. Trimming cost V 2 bases and J 4 bases; bases outside gene matches: 6. The V gene's germline CDR1 is GTSNPN and CDR2 SVGIG (reference sequence). This CDR3 region has 16 residues. Here the CDR3 DNA reads TGTGCCTGGAGTTTCAACGGACTAGCGGGGTACAATGAGCAGTTCTTC. It translates to CAWSFNGLAGYNEQFF.

The chain joins TRBV6-5 to TRBJ2-5; 11 nucleotides agree with TRBD2. The germline V gene has CDR1 MNHEY and CDR2 SVGAGI. V gave up 2 bases and J gave up 4 bases; unmatched junction bases: 6. This CDR3 contains 16 residues. CDR3 loop: CASSYITSGGGETQYF. CDR3 sequence (DNA): TGTGCCAGCAGTTACATCACTAGCGGGGGCGGAGAGACCCAGTACTTC.

This chain joins TRBV2 and TRBJ2-1; 7 bases are shared with TRBD2. The germline V gene encodes CDR1 SNHLY and CDR2 FYNNEI. The V gene end was trimmed by 4 bases and the J gene end by 1 base; junction bases not matched to a gene: 1. The CDR3 has 14 amino acids. CDR3 DNA sequence: TGTGCCAGCAGTGCCGGGAGGTCCTACAATGAGCAGTTCTTC. This sequence encodes CASSAGRSYNEQFF.

The chain is built from TRBV6-5 and TRBJ1-1; D gene uncertain. V lost 6 bases to trimming and J lost 2 bases, with 16 bases between them. This CDR3 region has 15 residues. The germline V gene encodes CDR1 MNHEY and CDR2 SVGAGI. CDR3 residues: CASRRTGGFNTEAFF. CDR3 bases: TGTGCCAGCAGACGGACGGGAGGTTTTAACACTGAAGCTTTCTTT.

The chain is built from TRBV7-9 and TRBJ2-5; D perhaps matches TRBD1 (6 bases). V was clipped by 2 bases and J by 4 bases, with 8 bases between them. CDR1 and CDR2 (germline): SEHNR, FQNEAQ (reference sequence). The CDR3 spans 13 residues. CDR3 sequence (DNA): TGTGCCAGCAGCTTAAACAGGGTAGAGACCCAGTACTTC. It specifies CASSLNRVETQYF.

V is TRBV14 and J is TRBJ2-5; 8 nucleotides line up with TRBD2. Trimming removed 5 bases from V and 2 bases from J; junction bases left unmatched: 7. This CDR3 is built from 15 residues. Germline V gene sequence: CDR1 SGHDN, CDR2 FVKESK. CDR3 amino acids: CASSLIAGGQETQYF. In DNA form, the CDR3 reads TGTGCCAGCAGCTTAATTGCGGGGGGTCAAGAGACCCAGTACTTC.

J is TRBJ2-3 and V is TRBV5-1, with TRBD2 as a possible D gene (6 bases). Looked up from germline, CDR1 is SGHRS and CDR2 is YFSETQ. Trimming cost V 3 bases and J 2 bases, with 10 bases left between them. This CDR3 contains 14 residues. The CDR3 protein is CASSSGDPTDTQYF. The CDR3 coding sequence is TGCGCCAGCAGCTCGGGGGACCCCACAGATACGCAGTATTTT.